The rows below give T cell receptor beta chains drawn from one sample of a study of T cell repertoires in cytomegalovirus infection. What these receptors recognize is not known. One entry per CDR3 protein, called by TCRdb with MiXCR from the reads. The profile shows around 360,000 distinct CDR3 sequences, about 32% of them singletons. The input for sequencing was cultured PBMCs, taken from culture after CMV antigen stimulation. The receptors derive from a human donor in good health (CMV status not recorded). Some clones in this sample may be carry-over from other donors' samples. The CDR3 runs from the conserved cysteine through the conserved F or W. The D gene is left open where the match is weak. Rows give clone size only sometimes, using once, few, many, or a class for an expanded clone.

j_call: TRBJ2-7
v_call: TRBV28
d_call: NA
clone_size: NA
cdr3_aa: CATSGGPYEQYF
cdr3_nt: TGTGCCACCTCGGGGGGCCCTTACGAGCAGTACTTC

j_call: TRBJ1-2
v_call: TRBV7-8
d_call: NA
clone_size: NA
cdr3_aa: CASSPRLSNGYTF
cdr3_nt: TGTGCCAGCAGCCCAAGGCTAAGCAATGGCTACACCTTC

j_call: TRBJ1-2
v_call: TRBV7-2
d_call: NA
clone_size: few
cdr3_aa: CASSSYRETNYGYTF
cdr3_nt: TGTGCCAGCAGCTCCTACAGGGAAACTAACTATGGCTACACCTTC

j_call: TRBJ2-3
v_call: TRBV6-5
d_call: TRBD2
clone_size: few
cdr3_aa: CASSYGTSGSTDTQYF
cdr3_nt: TGTGCCAGCAGTTACGGGACTAGCGGGAGCACAGATACGCAGTATTTT

j_call: TRBJ1-1
v_call: TRBV24-1
d_call: NA
clone_size: NA
cdr3_aa: CATSVPTAILPVNTEAFF
cdr3_nt: TGTGCCACCAGTGTCCCGACAGCGATTTTGCCTGTGAACACTGAAGCTTTCTTT

j_call: TRBJ2-3
v_call: TRBV6-1
d_call: NA
clone_size: few
cdr3_aa: CASNGGTDTQYF
cdr3_nt: TGTGCCAGCAACGGGGGAACAGATACGCAGTATTTT

j_call: TRBJ2-5
v_call: TRBV4-1
d_call: NA
clone_size: few
cdr3_aa: CASSQDLGHRAETQYF
cdr3_nt: TGCGCCAGCAGCCAAGATTTAGGACACAGGGCGGAGACCCAGTACTTC

j_call: TRBJ2-2
v_call: TRBV19
d_call: TRBD2
clone_size: NA
cdr3_aa: CASSELAGHTGELFF
cdr3_nt: TGTGCCAGTAGTGAGCTAGCGGGACACACCGGGGAGCTGTTTTTT

j_call: TRBJ2-5
v_call: TRBV7-2
d_call: TRBD2
clone_size: few
cdr3_aa: CASSLILAGVGETQYF
cdr3_nt: TGTGCCAGCAGCCTAATACTAGCGGGGGTTGGGGAGACCCAGTACTTC

j_call: TRBJ1-1
v_call: TRBV10-3
d_call: NA
clone_size: NA
cdr3_aa: CAINGAGRGETEAFF
cdr3_nt: TGTGCCATCAACGGGGCGGGCAGGGGAGAGACTGAAGCTTTCTTT

j_call: TRBJ2-6
v_call: TRBV3-1
d_call: TRBD1
clone_size: few
cdr3_aa: CASSQSRDRSGANVLTF
cdr3_nt: TGTGCCAGCAGCCAGTCCCGGGACAGGTCTGGGGCCAACGTCCTGACTTTC

j_call: TRBJ2-5
v_call: TRBV19
d_call: NA
clone_size: NA
cdr3_aa: CASSAFRGMETQYF
cdr3_nt: TGTGCCAGTAGCGCCTTCAGGGGAATGGAGACCCAGTACTTC

j_call: TRBJ2-1
v_call: TRBV12-3/TRBV12-4
d_call: TRBD2
clone_size: few
cdr3_aa: CASSARLAEYNEQFF
cdr3_nt: TGTGCCAGCAGCGCAAGGCTAGCGGAGTACAATGAGCAGTTCTTC

j_call: TRBJ1-1
v_call: TRBV4-1
d_call: TRBD1
clone_size: many
cdr3_aa: CASSPGQGPMNTEAFF
cdr3_nt: TGCGCCAGCAGCCCTGGACAGGGGCCCATGAACACTGAAGCTTTCTTT

j_call: TRBJ2-3
v_call: TRBV20-1
d_call: NA
clone_size: few
cdr3_aa: CSAHRRAGSADTQYF
cdr3_nt: TGCAGTGCCCACCGGAGGGCAGGGTCGGCAGATACGCAGTATTTT

j_call: TRBJ1-3
v_call: TRBV19
d_call: NA
clone_size: few
cdr3_aa: CASSIHPGNTIYF
cdr3_nt: TGTGCCAGTAGTATCCACCCTGGAAACACCATATATTTT

j_call: TRBJ1-5
v_call: TRBV19
d_call: TRBD1
clone_size: many
cdr3_aa: CASSPDRGQPQHF
cdr3_nt: TGTGCCAGTAGTCCCGACAGGGGGCAGCCCCAGCATTTT

j_call: TRBJ1-5
v_call: TRBV6-6
d_call: TRBD1
clone_size: NA
cdr3_aa: CASSYSRYRGSNQPQHF
cdr3_nt: TGTGCCAGCAGTTACTCGCGTTACAGGGGCAGCAATCAGCCCCAGCATTTT

j_call: TRBJ2-2
v_call: TRBV27
d_call: NA
clone_size: few
cdr3_aa: CASRTNAWGSTGELFF
cdr3_nt: TGTGCCAGCAGAACCAACGCATGGGGGAGCACCGGGGAGCTGTTTTTT